This T cell receptor beta chain was sequenced during a study of CD8 T cells in ankylosing spondylitis. General observations from the study: Reported data indicate significant enrichment of disease-linked clones within matched ankylosing spondylitis synovial fluid. Characteristic of ankylosing spondylitis blood, it appeared, was a TCR beta motif comprising about eight highly homologous variants.

A remark on this clonotype: Its antigen is unidentified.

Quantitative 5'-RACE with molecular barcodes was used to make the TCR beta libraries. TCRdb re-derived calls from the 5' RACE reads in MiXCR, one entry per CDR3 protein. The table shows 150,000 to 200,000 distinct CDR3 sequences, with approximately 9% occurring only once. The sample was blood, either unsorted or a sorted T cell fraction (not recorded which). This TCR derives from a female donor with ankylosing spondylitis or in good health (not recorded which).

The DNA of the CDR3 is TGTGCCAGCAGCTTAGCCGACTATAATTTAGCCAAAAACATTCAGTACTTC. This translates into CASSLADYNLAKNIQYF. This rearrangement joins TRBV7-2 to TRBJ2-4, with D maybe TRBD2 (5 bases). The V and J ends lost 0 bases and 0 bases respectively, with 12 bases between them. The CDR3 covers 17 residues. Germline CDR1 and CDR2: SGHTA and FQGNSA.